The rows below give T cell receptor beta chains drawn from one sample of a study of T cell repertoires in cytomegalovirus infection. MiXCR was run by TCRdb on the reads, yielding one entry per CDR3 protein. The table lists hundreds of thousands of distinct CDR3 sequences, approximately 25% of them singletons. The specimen sequenced was CD8+ T cells from PBMCs. These receptors were obtained from a human donor in good health (CMV status not recorded). Some clones in this sample may be carry-over from other donors' samples. The CDR3 runs from the conserved cysteine through the conserved F or W. The D gene is left open where the match is weak. For some rows the clone size is stated as once, few or many, or as a class when expanded; others skip it.

D	J	V	size	CDR3	DNA
TRBD1	TRBJ2-5	TRBV15	-	CATSSQDREETQYF	TGTGCCACCAGCTCTCAGGACAGGGAAGAGACCCAGTACTTC
-	TRBJ2-2	TRBV12-5	-	CASVFSGSQGSTGELFF	TGTGCTAGTGTTTTTAGCGGGTCGCAGGGGAGCACCGGGGAGCTGTTTTTT
TRBD2	TRBJ2-3	TRBV27	once	CASSRPSGGLAGTQYF	TGTGCCAGCAGTCGCCCCTCGGGGGGGCTGGCCGGTACGCAGTATTTT
-	TRBJ2-2	TRBV6-1	-	CASSHGGANTGELFF	TGTGCCAGCAGTCATGGGGGCGCGAACACCGGGGAGCTGTTTTTT
TRBD1	TRBJ1-1	TRBV5-5	few	CASSPSLGQIATEAFF	TGTGCCAGCAGCCCCTCCCTGGGACAGATCGCCACTGAAGCTTTCTTT
TRBD2	TRBJ2-5	TRBV24-1	few	CATSESGGQETQYF	TGTGCCACCAGTGAAAGCGGGGGACAAGAGACCCAGTACTTC
TRBD1	TRBJ2-2	TRBV7-6	many	CASSSMGQGGTGELFF	TGTGCCAGCAGCTCAATGGGACAGGGGGGCACCGGGGAGCTGTTTTTT
-	TRBJ2-1	TRBV29-1	-	CSVEGGGITGNEQFF	TGCAGCGTTGAAGGAGGCGGGATTACGGGAAATGAGCAGTTCTTC
TRBD2	TRBJ2-5	TRBV20-1	-	CSARGTSGPGSQYF	TGCAGTGCTAGAGGGACTAGCGGTCCGGGTTCCCAGTACTTC
TRBD1	TRBJ2-3	TRBV6-6	few	CASSNRDREAADTQYF	TGTGCCAGCAGCAACCGGGACAGGGAAGCGGCAGATACGCAGTATTTT
-	TRBJ2-1	TRBV29-1	-	CSVVFRGENEQFF	TGCAGCGTTGTCTTCCGCGGGGAGAATGAGCAGTTCTTC
TRBD1	TRBJ1-1	TRBV14	few	CASSHRPGQDLNTEAFF	TGTGCCAGCAGCCACAGACCGGGACAGGATTTGAACACTGAAGCTTTCTTT
-	TRBJ2-1	TRBV2	-	CASIHSGGSYNEQFF	TGTGCCAGCATTCATAGTGGTGGCTCCTACAATGAGCAGTTCTTC
TRBD1	TRBJ2-5	TRBV6-6	many	CASTALRTGETQYF	TGTGCCAGCACCGCACTTCGGACAGGAGAGACCCAGTACTTC
-	TRBJ2-3	TRBV6-1	few	CASSDFLASTDTQYF	TGTGCCAGCAGTGATTTTCTAGCTAGCACAGATACGCAGTATTTT